The clone carrying this T cell receptor (beta chain) was observed once. The data were obtained in a study of cytotoxic CD8 clonotypes in ibrutinib-treated CLL. Libraries were prepared by immunoSEQ multiplex PCR; TCRdb keeps only in-frame clonotypes and omits some of them. The table includes approximately 97,000 clones, roughly four fifths detected once. The sequence derives from a human donor with chronic lymphocytic leukemia. Sequencing used PBMCs, obtained after 24 months of ibrutinib treatment.

CDR3 region: CASSYAGGFGHEQYF. In DNA, the CDR3 is TGTGCCAGCAGTTACGCGGGGGGTTTTGGCCACGAGCAGTACTTC. The chain employs TRBV6-5 and TRBJ2-7, with 8 bases that match TRBD2. This CDR3 has 15 amino acids. CDR1 is MNHEY and CDR2 is SVGAGI in the germline V gene. V shed 2 bases, J shed 5 bases, and the junction held 8 bases outside the gene matches.